A selection of T cell receptor beta chains follows, all from one sample in a study of shared clonotypes between healthy human individuals. TCRdb's table, derived via immunoSEQ multiplex PCR, lists solely in-frame clones and lacks some. The top ten clones hold roughly 0.15% of a sample with roughly 2.5 million clones, 90% to 95% of them seen once. Specimen: naive CD4+ T cells sorted from blood. Every receptor here comes from a man aged 18 to 30 in good health. The CDR3 runs from the conserved cysteine through the conserved F or W. A D gene is named only where the DNA matches it firmly. The size entry is marked missing in some rows and otherwise reads once, few, many or a size class.

clone_size	v_call	d_call	j_call	cdr3_nt	cdr3_aa
NA	TRBV5-8	NA	TRBJ1-5	TGTGCCAGCAGCATTTGGACAGATAGCAATCAGCCCCAGCATTTT	CASSIWTDSNQPQHF
NA	TRBV5-1	NA	TRBJ2-7	TGCGCCAGCCGGGTGGACTCCTACGAGCAGTACTTC	CASRVDSYEQYF
once	TRBV6-6	NA	TRBJ1-1	TGTGCCAGCAGTTACTCGGAACAGGGAACTGAAGCTTTCTTT	CASSYSEQGTEAFF
NA	TRBV2	NA	TRBJ1-2	TGTGCCAGCAGTGAAATGGGGGTAGGCTACACCTTC	CASSEMGVGYTF
NA	TRBV21-1	NA	TRBJ2-7	TGTGCCAGCAGCAAAAGGTTCCCCCAAATAAAAGTTTACGAGCAGTACTTC	CASSKRFPQIKVYEQYF
NA	TRBV18	NA	TRBJ2-7	TGTGCCAGCTCACCTAAGGACTCGTTGAGCTCCTACGAGCAGTACTTC	CASSPKDSLSSYEQYF
NA	TRBV7-2	NA	TRBJ1-5	TGTGCCAGCAGCTCACAGGGCTATAGCAATCAGCCCCAGCATTTT	CASSSQGYSNQPQHF
NA	TRBV7-7	TRBD1	TRBJ2-7	TGTGCTAGCAGCTCGGACAGGGGCTACGAGCAGTACTTC	CASSSDRGYEQYF
NA	TRBV30	NA	TRBJ2-7	TGTGCCTGGAGGAACGAGTACGAGCAGTACTTC	CAWRNEYEQYF
NA	TRBV5-1	NA	TRBJ1-1	TGCGCCAGCAGCGAACAGCCAAGTAACACTGAAGCTTTCTTT	CASSEQPSNTEAFF
NA	TRBV5-4	TRBD1	TRBJ2-1	TGTGCCAGCAGCTTGGTGGACAGGGAGTACAATGAGCAGTTCTTC	CASSLVDREYNEQFF
few	TRBV14	NA	TRBJ2-1	TGTGCCAGCAGCCAAGTCAATGAGCAGTTCTTC	CASSQVNEQFF
once	TRBV27	NA	TRBJ1-2	TGTGCCAGCCTCCGCGTCCCGGGGTCCGGTAACTATGGCTACACCTTC	CASLRVPGSGNYGYTF
NA	TRBV14	NA	TRBJ2-1	TGTGCCAGCAGCCAAGATGGGCTGAGGCAGTTCTTC	CASSQDGLRQFF
NA	TRBV30	TRBD2	TRBJ2-7	TGTGCCTGGAGTGCCTCTAGCGGGGGGACCTACGAGCAGTACTTC	CAWSASSGGTYEQYF
NA	TRBV2	NA	TRBJ1-1	TGTGCCCTACGGTCTCAGGAGGTAACTGAAGCTTTCTTT	CALRSQEVTEAFF
NA	TRBV18	TRBD2	TRBJ2-3	TGTGCCAGCTCACCACTGGGTAGCGGGGATGCGCAGTATTTT	CASSPLGSGDAQYF
NA	TRBV12-5	NA	TRBJ2-1	TGTGCTAGTGGTTTGGAGGGAAGCGGGCAGTTCTTC	CASGLEGSGQFF
NA	TRBV10-3	TRBD2	TRBJ2-2	TGTGCCATCAGTGACGCTACTAGCGGACACACCGGGGAGCTGTTTTTT	CAISDATSGHTGELFF
NA	TRBV9	NA	TRBJ1-6	TGTGCCAGCAGCGTAGGTTCTTACCGTGATTCACCCCTCCACTTT	CASSVGSYRDSPLHF
once	TRBV9	NA	TRBJ2-1	TGTGCCAGCAGCCCATCACCCCGGGGTTACAATGAGCAGTTCTTC	CASSPSPRGYNEQFF
NA	TRBV27	TRBD1	TRBJ2-7	TGTGCCAGCAGTCCGGGCACAGGGGGACCCTACGAGCAGTACTTC	CASSPGTGGPYEQYF
NA	TRBV10-2	NA	TRBJ1-6	TGCGCCAGCAGTGAGACCGGGCATTCACCCCTCCACTTT	CASSETGHSPLHF
NA	TRBV7-9	NA	TRBJ2-3	TGTGCCAGCAGCTTAGAGTCCACAGATACGCAGTATTTT	CASSLESTDTQYF
once	TRBV14	NA	TRBJ1-2	TGTGCCAGCAGCAGGCGTTTCTATGGCTACACCTTC	CASSRRFYGYTF
NA	TRBV11-2	NA	TRBJ2-2	TGTGCCAGCAAAGGCGTCGCGAACACCGGGGAGCTGTTTTTT	CASKGVANTGELFF
NA	TRBV21-1	NA	TRBJ1-4	TGTGCCAGCAGCAAAGTTTCTCCGGTGGGGACCGGCGGTGAAAAACTGTTTTTT	CASSKVSPVGTGGEKLFF
NA	TRBV9	NA	TRBJ1-6	TGTGCCAGCAGCGTAGACGGTCAGAAGGGAGGATCCTATAATTCACCCCTCCACTTT	CASSVDGQKGGSYNSPLHF
NA	TRBV6-5	NA	TRBJ1-5	TGTGCCAGCAGTTACCGAAGTGGGAATCAGCCCCAGCATTTT	CASSYRSGNQPQHF
NA	TRBV19	NA	TRBJ1-5	TGTGCCAGTAGTATAGATCCGGCCAGCCATAGCAATCAGCCCCAGCATTTT	CASSIDPASHSNQPQHF
NA	TRBV30	NA	TRBJ2-6	TGTGCCTGGAGCCGCAAGGGTTCAGGGGCCAACGTCCTGACTTTC	CAWSRKGSGANVLTF
NA	TRBV5-1	TRBD2	TRBJ2-5	TGCGCCAGCAGCTTGTTGCGGGGGGGCGAGACCCAGTACTTC	CASSLLRGGETQYF
few	TRBV18	NA	TRBJ1-1	TGTGCCAGCTCCTCTTCAATGAACACTGAAGCTTTCTTT	CASSSSMNTEAFF